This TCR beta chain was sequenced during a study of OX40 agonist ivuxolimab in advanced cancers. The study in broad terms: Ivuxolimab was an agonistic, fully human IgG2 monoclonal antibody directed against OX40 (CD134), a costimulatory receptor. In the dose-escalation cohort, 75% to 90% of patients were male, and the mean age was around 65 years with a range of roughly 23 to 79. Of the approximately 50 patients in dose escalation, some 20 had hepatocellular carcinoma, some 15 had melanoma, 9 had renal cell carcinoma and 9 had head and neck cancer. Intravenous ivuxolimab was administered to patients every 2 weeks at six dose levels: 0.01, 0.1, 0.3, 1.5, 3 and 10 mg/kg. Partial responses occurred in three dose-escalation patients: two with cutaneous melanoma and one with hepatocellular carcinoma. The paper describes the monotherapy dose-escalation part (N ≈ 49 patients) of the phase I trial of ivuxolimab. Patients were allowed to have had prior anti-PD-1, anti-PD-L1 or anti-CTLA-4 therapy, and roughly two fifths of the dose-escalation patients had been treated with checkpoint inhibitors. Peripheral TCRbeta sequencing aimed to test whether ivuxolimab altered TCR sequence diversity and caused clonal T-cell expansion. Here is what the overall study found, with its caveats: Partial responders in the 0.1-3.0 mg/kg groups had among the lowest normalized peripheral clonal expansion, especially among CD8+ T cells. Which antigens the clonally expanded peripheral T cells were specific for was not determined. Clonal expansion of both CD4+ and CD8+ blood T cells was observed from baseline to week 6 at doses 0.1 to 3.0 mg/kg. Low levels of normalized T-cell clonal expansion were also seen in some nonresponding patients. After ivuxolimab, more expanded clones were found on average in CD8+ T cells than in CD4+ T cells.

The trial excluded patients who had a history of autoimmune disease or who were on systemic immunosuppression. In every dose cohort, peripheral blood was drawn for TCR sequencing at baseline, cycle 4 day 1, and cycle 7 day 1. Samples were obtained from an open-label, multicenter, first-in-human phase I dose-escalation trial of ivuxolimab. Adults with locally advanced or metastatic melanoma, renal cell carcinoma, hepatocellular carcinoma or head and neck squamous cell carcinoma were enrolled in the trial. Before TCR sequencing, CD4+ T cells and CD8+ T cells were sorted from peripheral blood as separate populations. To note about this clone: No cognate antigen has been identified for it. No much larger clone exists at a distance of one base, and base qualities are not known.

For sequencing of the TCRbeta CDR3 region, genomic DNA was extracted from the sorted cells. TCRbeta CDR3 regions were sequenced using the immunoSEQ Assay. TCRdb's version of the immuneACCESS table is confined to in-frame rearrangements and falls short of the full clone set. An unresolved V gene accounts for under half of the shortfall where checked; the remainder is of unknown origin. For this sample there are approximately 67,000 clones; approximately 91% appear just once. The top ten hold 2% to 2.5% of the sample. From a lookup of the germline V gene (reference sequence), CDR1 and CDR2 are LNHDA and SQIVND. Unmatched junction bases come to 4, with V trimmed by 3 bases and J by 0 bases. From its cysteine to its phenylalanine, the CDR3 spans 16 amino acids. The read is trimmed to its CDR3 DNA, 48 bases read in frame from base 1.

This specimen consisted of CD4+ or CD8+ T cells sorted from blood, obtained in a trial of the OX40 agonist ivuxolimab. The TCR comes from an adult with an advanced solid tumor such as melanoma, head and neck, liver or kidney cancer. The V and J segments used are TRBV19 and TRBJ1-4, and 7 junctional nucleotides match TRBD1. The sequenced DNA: TGTGCCAGTAGTATGGGACAGACTTCAACTAATGAAAAACTGTTTTTT. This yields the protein CASSMGQTSTNEKLFF. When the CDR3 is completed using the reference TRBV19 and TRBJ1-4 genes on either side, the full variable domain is DGGITQSPKYLFRKEGQNVTLSCEQNLNHDAMYWYRQDPGQGLRLIYYSQIVNDFQKGDIAEGYSVSREKKESFPLTVTSAQKNPTAFYLCASSMGQTSTNEKLFFGSGTQLSVL.